This section outlines one TCR beta chain sequence together with its context. This specimen comes from a study of blood T cell repertoires in COVID-19. The protocol was immunoSEQ multiplex PCR, while the TCRdb copy is restricted to in-frame clones and leaves out a portion. The table records over 120,000 clones, about 89% of them present only once. Researchers sorted participants into cohorts using their self-reported clinical history. This CDR3 is 15 amino acids long. Germline V lookup: CDR1 KGHSH, CDR2 LQKENI. Trimming took off 4 bases at V and 1 base at J, with 13 bases between the two ends. This receptor was identified in a man in his fifties or sixties who had recovered from COVID-19. Sequenced: PBMCs or T cells enriched from blood (not recorded which). The chain links TRBV18 to TRBJ1-1; D unclear. The chain's CDR3 is CASSLKYGGNTEAFF. In DNA form, the CDR3 reads TGTGCCAGCTCACTCAAATACGGAGGGAACACTGAAGCTTTCTTT.